This TCR beta chain comes out of a study of blood T cells in healthy people across ages. V gave up 6 bases and J gave up 5 bases; unmatched junction bases: 9. The length of the CDR3 is 15 residues. Germline CDR1 MNHNY, CDR2 SVGAGI (reference sequence). Each donor supplied ten milliliters of peripheral blood. This clonotype has more than one count but fewer than ten. Using a J-beta primer mix together with a sample-barcoded 5' primer, a second PCR was run for roughly 7 to 12 cycles. With 12 random nucleotides, a template-switch adaptor tagged each individual cDNA molecule. TCRdb called the 5' RACE reads again in MiXCR, with one record for every CDR3 protein. The table includes some 900,000 distinct CDR3 sequences, roughly 48% detected once.

What was sequenced was blood. This sequence originates from a man aged 25 to 40 in good health. V usage is TRBV6-6 and J usage is TRBJ1-5, with 8 positions matching TRBD1. For the CDR3, the DNA is TGTGCCAGCAGCCCCACGACAGGGGACCATCAGCCCCAGCATTTT. Translation gives CASSPTTGDHQPQHF.